This paragraph covers one T cell receptor (beta chain) sequence. Trimming shortened V by 1 base and J by 12 bases, and 3 bases separated the two germline ends. The CDR3 covers 8 residues. In germline, CDR1 is DFQATT, CDR2 SNEGSKA (reference sequence). This record belongs to a study of identical twins. TCRdb independently ran MiXCR on the 5' RACE reads; one entry per CDR3 protein. In the table there are some 1,600,000 distinct CDR3 sequences, roughly a third of which are singletons. This clonotype was obtained from a newborn girl in good health. The gene calls are TRBV20-1 and TRBJ1-2; D call uncertain. The sequenced material came from cord blood. The CDR3 sequence is CSARANTF. As DNA, the CDR3 is TGCAGTGCTAGAGCGAACACCTTC.